A selection of T cell receptor beta chains follows, all from one sample in a study of blood T cell repertoires in COVID-19. Sequencing was performed with immunoSEQ multiplex PCR; in TCRdb, only in-frame clones are kept and a portion is missing. The sample contains about 110,000 clones, 65% to 75% of which appear only once. Sequencing used peripheral blood. The source of these receptors is a human donor with acute or convalescent COVID-19. The donor label of this sample is uncertain. The CDR3 runs from the conserved cysteine through the conserved F or W. Each record gives: J gene, clone size, V gene, CDR3 protein. Only part of the rows carry a size: once, few, many, or a class if the clone is expanded.

>TRBJ1-2|-|TRBV2
CASRPNLRSGYTF
>TRBJ1-3|-|TRBV18
CASSQNRDFSGNTIYF
>TRBJ2-2|-|TRBV3-1/TRBV3-2
CASSLGLAGGANTGELFF
>TRBJ1-1|-|TRBV29-1
CSVEEGAVNTEAFF
>TRBJ1-6|few|TRBV14
CASSQDRRYSPLHF
>TRBJ2-3|-|TRBV9
CASSVEGGAVADTQYF
>TRBJ2-3|-|TRBV7-8
CATQESGMSTDTQYF
>TRBJ2-2|-|TRBV19
CASSRTGGVPGELFF
>TRBJ1-1|-|TRBV7-8
CASSPSTGNTEAFF
>TRBJ1-5|few|TRBV4-1
CASSQAPGNNQPQHF
>TRBJ2-3|-|TRBV29-1
CSVLRGGDTQYF
>TRBJ1-4|-|TRBV7-2
CASSSQAYGNEKLFF
>TRBJ2-1|-|TRBV6-2/TRBV6-3
CASSSMGRSYNEQFF
>TRBJ2-3|-|TRBV13
CASSLGREADTQYF
>TRBJ1-6|-|TRBV7-9
CASSPNTGVNSPLHF
>TRBJ2-3|-|TRBV24-1
CATSDFGTHLGTQYF
>TRBJ1-6|few|TRBV6-5
CASSYSWGSNSPLHF
>TRBJ2-1|few|TRBV7-9
CASSLPPGGAYEQFF
>TRBJ1-2|-|TRBV5-6
CASSSLGGYRGPLDYGYTF
>TRBJ2-1|-|TRBV2
CASLDVLSSYNEQFF
>TRBJ1-2|-|TRBV5-4
CASSLEGGDYGYTF
>TRBJ2-5|few|TRBV5-4
CASSLRTGEETQYF
>TRBJ2-3|-|TRBV6-5
CATKTSGATDTQYF
>TRBJ1-6|few|TRBV4-1
CASTGQGGSPLHF
>TRBJ1-2|-|TRBV18
CASSPPVPGQGANGYTF
>TRBJ2-5|many|TRBV11-2
CASSLDSTGEETQYF
>TRBJ1-1|-|TRBV7-9
CASSLRQDEAFF
>TRBJ1-1|-|TRBV6-5
CASSTSYEHYAEAFF
>TRBJ2-3|-|TRBV11-2
CASSGGATDTQYF
>TRBJ2-1|-|TRBV7-9
CASSLFSSGGYNEQFF
>TRBJ1-3|-|TRBV18
CASSPQWSGGPGNTIYF
>TRBJ1-3|-|TRBV7-2
CASSPPGVSGNTIYF
>TRBJ2-1|-|TRBV19
CASSMMLVSYNEQFF
>TRBJ1-1|-|TRBV20-1
CSAQGDTEAFF
>TRBJ2-1|few|TRBV5-1
CASSLGRFSSYNEQFF
>TRBJ1-6|-|TRBV30
CAWRGTPETSPLHF
>TRBJ2-4|-|TRBV18
CASSWTTGGLLAKNIQYF
>TRBJ1-1|-|TRBV4-1
CASSQPGTGAPQAEAFF
>TRBJ2-3|-|TRBV11-2
CASSPALAPETGQYF
>TRBJ1-2|-|TRBV3-1/TRBV3-2
CASSHEAGVSNYGYTF
>TRBJ1-1|-|TRBV7-2
CASSPPGQGRRNTEAFF
>TRBJ1-1|once|TRBV27
CASSPTGRANTEAFF
>TRBJ2-3|few|TRBV27
CASSERTGASTDTQYF
>TRBJ1-1|-|TRBV5-1
CASSLQGSGTEAFF
>TRBJ2-7|-|TRBV3-1/TRBV3-2
CAAAGRGGYEQYF
>TRBJ2-1|-|TRBV5-1
CASSFSGWDEQFF
>TRBJ1-2|-|TRBV10-2
CATGTGNYGYTF
>TRBJ2-1|-|TRBV5-1
CASSLDISGGSNEQFF
>TRBJ2-1|-|TRBV15
CATSKRRGGGYNEQFF
>TRBJ1-2|-|TRBV7-9
CASSPGTGRYGYTF
>TRBJ1-3|-|TRBV30
CAWSIVSGNTIYF
>TRBJ1-2|few|TRBV5-5
CASSQRTSGTRRGEDYTF
>TRBJ1-2|-|TRBV30
CAWGWGGRRGYTF
>TRBJ2-5|-|TRBV14
CASSQTGEETQYF
>TRBJ2-3|-|TRBV9
CASSGTGRSADTQYF
>TRBJ1-6|-|TRBV7-9
CASSLSQQGAFRSPLHF
>TRBJ2-7|-|TRBV28
CASGGGPSYEQYF